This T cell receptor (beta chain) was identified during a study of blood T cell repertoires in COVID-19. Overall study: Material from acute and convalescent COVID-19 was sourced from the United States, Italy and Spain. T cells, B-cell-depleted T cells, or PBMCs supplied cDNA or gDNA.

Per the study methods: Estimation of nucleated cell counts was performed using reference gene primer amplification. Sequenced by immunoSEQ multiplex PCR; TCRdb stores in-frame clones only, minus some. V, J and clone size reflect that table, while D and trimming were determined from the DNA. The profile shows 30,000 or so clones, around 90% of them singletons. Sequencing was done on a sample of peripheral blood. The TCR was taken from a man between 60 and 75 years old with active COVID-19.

The CDR3 region is CAWTARRPGANYGYTF. The CDR3 nucleotides read TGTGCCTGGACCGCCCGGAGGCCAGGCGCCAACTATGGCTACACCTTC. V usage is TRBV30 and J usage is TRBJ1-2; D gene unclear. V dropped 4 bases and J dropped 2 bases, with 20 bases sitting between them. The CDR3 covers 16 residues. Germline-derived CDR1 and CDR2 are GTSNPN and SVGIG (reference sequence). Full variable domain (outside the CDR3, taken from reference TRBV30 and TRBJ1-2): SQTIHQWPATLVQPVGSPLSLECTVEGTSNPNLYWYRQAAGRGLQLLFYSVGIGQISSEVPQNLSASRPQDRQFILSSKKLLLSDSGFYLCAWTARRPGANYGYTFGSGTRLTVV.